This TCR beta chain was recorded in a study of spatial heterogeneity in lung cancer. Overall study: The count of detected beta-chain sequences consistently exceeded that of alpha-chain sequences. Combinations of a unique TCR and a UMI were tallied in raw reads, and on average each appeared more than ten times. Whole-study results and caveats: Tumor TCRs that were ubiquitous and expanded showed up in blood more at resection than follow-up.

This clonotype has ten or more counts. Its cognate antigen is unknown. Carried by each TCR cDNA molecule was a unique molecular identifier. MiXCR, run by TCRdb on the 5' RACE reads, gives a single entry per CDR3 protein. The sample lists more than 75,000 distinct CDR3 sequences, 10% to 15% occurring once. The CDR3 length is 13 residues. CDR1 is MNHEY, CDR2 SMNVEV, per germline (reference sequence). V lost 6 bases and J lost 5, with 13 bases in between. The time point is: sample taken at primary tumor resection. Unsorted tumor, nontumor lung tissue or cryopreserved PBMC supplied the whole RNA. This clonotype was obtained from a male donor with early-stage non-small cell lung cancer. The sequencing here drew on PBMCs, taken at surgery. J is TRBJ1-1 and V is TRBV27, with D perhaps matching TRBD1 (5 bases). The chain's CDR3 is CASRQELRTEAFF. CDR3 nucleotides: TGTGCCAGCAGACAGGAACTAAGGACTGAAGCTTTCTTT.